This is a list of T cell receptor beta chains from one sample in a study of CD4 and CD8 cells across lung adenocarcinoma regions. Each CDR3 protein gets one entry after TCRdb re-called the PCR reads with MiXCR. The repertoire holds 7,500 or so distinct CDR3 sequences, roughly 53% seen once, with under 98% in the top ten. The sample comprised CD8+ T cells from the center of a lung tumor. The receptors derive from a male donor with lung adenocarcinoma. The CD4 and CD8 labels of this study may be unreliable. Both conserved end residues are part of each CDR3. A D gene is named only where the DNA matches it firmly. Clone size is stated in some rows and not others, as once, few, many or a class when expanded.

-	TRBV6-5	-	TRBJ2-6	CASSYSGQYSGANVLTF	TGTGCCAGCAGTTACTCCGGGCAGTACTCTGGGGCCAACGTCCTGACTTTC
-	TRBV10-2	once	TRBJ2-5	CASSEPGLVETQYF	TGCGCCAGCAGTGAGCCCGGACTGGTGGAGACCCAGTACTTC
-	TRBV10-3	-	TRBJ1-2	CAISPQGELLGYTF	TGTGCCATCAGCCCACAGGGCGAGCTGCTGGGCTACACCTTC
TRBD1	TRBV3-1	many	TRBJ2-3	CASSQPSGGETDTQYF	TGTGCCAGCAGCCAACCCTCAGGGGGAGAAACGGATACGCAGTATTTT
-	TRBV9	-	TRBJ1-2	CASSVVPGRPKTNYGYTF	TGTGCCAGCAGCGTAGTTCCAGGGAGGCCTAAAACTAACTATGGCTACACCTTC
TRBD1	TRBV6-1	few	TRBJ2-3	CASSRTGEGTDTQYF	TGTGCCAGCAGCCGGACAGGGGAAGGGACAGATACGCAGTATTTT
TRBD2	TRBV27	-	TRBJ2-7	CASSAGLAISSYNEQYF	TGTGCCAGCAGCGCGGGACTAGCGATTAGCTCCTACAATGAGCAGTACTTC
-	TRBV4-1	-	TRBJ2-1	CASSQDLRGARYNEQFF	TGCGCCAGCAGCCAAGATCTTCGGGGGGCGAGATACAATGAGCAGTTCTTC
-	TRBV7-2	few	TRBJ2-1	CASSFSTVNEQFF	TGTGCCAGCAGCTTCTCAACGGTCAATGAGCAGTTCTTC
TRBD1	TRBV6-1	-	TRBJ2-7	CASSRGQGPFEQYF	TGTGCCAGCAGTAGAGGACAGGGCCCTTTCGAGCAGTACTTC
-	TRBV10-2	many	TRBJ2-1	CASSERGEQFF	TGCGCCAGCAGTGAAAGGGGTGAGCAGTTCTTC
-	TRBV6-5	once	TRBJ1-6	CASSSWGAQSPLHF	TGTGCCAGCAGTTCATGGGGAGCCCAATCACCCCTCCACTTT